The source of this TCR beta chain is a study of blood T cell repertoires in COVID-19. At the level of the study: Acute and convalescent COVID-19 samples came from the United States, Italy and Spain. PBMCs, B-cell-depleted T cells, or T cells were the source of the cDNA or gDNA that made up the material.

Authors' processing steps: Reference gene primer amplification in the assay estimated nucleated cell counts. Here immunoSEQ multiplex PCR was the method, and the copy in TCRdb shows in-frame clones only, minus some. V, J and clone size were drawn from that table, and D and trimming were deduced from the DNA. The sample has almost 200,000 clones, 85% to 90% seen once; the top ten hold 0.7% to 0.95%. Sequencing used peripheral blood. The clonotype comes from an older woman with acute or convalescent COVID-19.

The CDR3 DNA sequence: TGTGCCAGCTCATCTTCCTCGGGCGGGGGCACCGGGGAGCTGTTTTTT. Translation: CASSSSSGGGTGELFF. The chain recombines TRBV18 with TRBJ2-2; 7 bases agree with TRBD2. CDR1 and CDR2 (germline): KGHSH, LQKENI. V shed 5 bases and J 4 bases; nucleotides not matched to a gene: 10. This CDR3 has 16 amino acids.